This T cell receptor (beta chain) was sequenced for a study of OX40 agonist ivuxolimab in advanced cancers. The CDR3 contains 14 residues. Germline V gene data show CDR1 as MNHEY and CDR2 as SMNVEV (reference sequence). Deletions cut 6 bases from V and 5 bases from J, with 16 bases between. TCRdb's copy holds only in-frame clones and misses some; the assay was immunoSEQ multiplex PCR. The sample holds around 140,000 clones, about nine tenths seen once. The clonotype originates from an adult with an advanced solid tumor such as melanoma, head and neck, liver or kidney cancer. This chain joins TRBV27 and TRBJ1-1; tentatively, D is TRBD1 (5 bases). The sample was CD4+ or CD8+ T cells sorted from blood, taken in a trial of the OX40 agonist ivuxolimab. Here the CDR3 DNA reads TGTGCCAGCAGGGGGTGGGACGGTGGGACTGAAGCTTTCTTT. This codes for CASRGWDGGTEAFF.